The source of this TCR beta chain is a study of somatic mutations in cytotoxic T cells in rheumatoid arthritis. The overall study: Using a FACSAria II or Sony SH800, a portion of the V beta antibody-stained T-cell populations were flow-sorted at nearly 100% purity, and among those populations were V beta1+ cells that were then sequenced for TCRB.

TCRdb's copy holds only in-frame clones and misses some; the assay was immunoSEQ multiplex PCR. This table has about 15,000 clones, roughly 73% appearing once. The source material was CD8+ T cells sorted from blood. The TCR originated in an adult with rheumatoid arthritis.

The CDR3 sequence: CASSPISGGEQFF. As DNA, the CDR3 is TGTGCCAGCAGCCCCATTTCGGGTGGGGAGCAGTTCTTC. This chain links TRBV7-6 with TRBJ2-1; D is ambiguous. Trimming took off 5 bases at V and 10 bases at J, with 15 bases between the two ends. From germline, CDR1 is SGHVS and CDR2 FNYEAQ. The CDR3 runs 13 residues. The full variable domain, completed using reference TRBV7-6 and TRBJ2-1, is GAGVSQSPRYKVTKRGQDVALRCDPISGHVSLYWYRQALGQGPEFLTYFNYEAQQDKSGLPNDRFSAERPEGSISTLTIQRTEQRDSAMYRCASSPISGGEQFFGPGTRLTVL.